Listed here are 15 T cell receptor beta chains from one sample, sequenced in a study of blood T cell repertoires in COVID-19. TCRdb's table, derived via immunoSEQ multiplex PCR, lists solely in-frame clones and lacks some. The data contain 190,000 or so clones, less than 85% of them singletons. The source material was PBMCs or T cells enriched from blood (not recorded which). The receptors were gathered from a man in his forties who had recovered from COVID-19.

This chain connects TRBV3-1 (or the pseudogene TRBV3-2) to TRBJ2-2, with TRBD2 matching over 14 bases. Germline V lookup: CDR1 LGHDT, CDR2 YNNKEL (reference sequence). After removal of 0 bases from V and 4 bases from J, the junction contained 7 bases not matched to a gene. The CDR3 is 19 amino acids. CDR3 nucleotides: TGTGCCAGCAGCCAAGACCGGAGACTAGCGGGAGGGCCCACCGGGGAGCTGTTTTTT. Translating it yields CASSQDRRLAGGPTGELFF.

The V gene is TRBV4-1, the J gene TRBJ2-1; 9 bases line up with TRBD1. V was pared by 0 bases and J by 3 bases, with 6 bases of the junction left unmatched. Germline loops: CDR1 MGHRA, CDR2 YSYEKL. The CDR3 loop spans 17 amino acids. The CDR3 nucleotides are TGCGCCAGCAGCCAAGACCCAACAGGGGGCAGCTACAATGAGCAGTTCTTC. Protein sequence: CASSQDPTGGSYNEQFF.

This clone appeared a few times. The chain combines TRBV6-1 with TRBJ1-1, with unresolved D. CDR1 and CDR2 (germline): MNHNS, SASEGT. V was clipped by 1 base and J by 3 bases, with 9 bases between them. The CDR3 runs to 14 residues. The CDR3 region has the DNA TGTGCCAGCAGTGAAGTTCGGTTTTACACTGAAGCTTTCTTT. Protein product: CASSEVRFYTEAFF.

This sequence joins TRBV18 and TRBJ1-1; 8 nucleotides align to TRBD1. Germline CDR1 reads KGHSH; CDR2 reads LQKENI. The CDR3 extends over 15 amino acids. The V gene end was trimmed by 4 bases and the J gene end by 2 bases; junction bases not matched to a gene: 6. The CDR3 protein is CASSLRTGPNTEAFF. CDR3 sequence (DNA): TGTGCCAGCTCACTCCGGACAGGGCCTAACACTGAAGCTTTCTTT.

The V and J genes are TRBV11-2 and TRBJ1-6; tentative D call: TRBD1 (6 bases). The CDR3 length is 15 residues. Germline V gene sequence: CDR1 SGHAT, CDR2 FQNNGV. V was trimmed by 5 bases and J by 2 bases, leaving 10 bases between them. The CDR3 reads CASSTTGAYNSPLHF. As DNA, the CDR3 is TGTGCCAGCAGCACGACAGGAGCCTATAATTCACCCCTCCACTTT.

The chain carries TRBV7-2 and TRBJ1-1, with D unclear. Germline CDR1 SGHTA, CDR2 FQGNSA. Trimming removed 5 bases at V and 1 base at J, with 14 bases between. The CDR3 loop spans 15 amino acids. The CDR3 region has the DNA TGTGCCAGCAGCCCCTGGGCAGATGAGAACACTGAAGCTTTCTTT. Its translation is CASSPWADENTEAFF.

The CDR3 here is CASSLVSLAGGEQYF. The CDR3, as DNA: TGTGCCAGCAGCTTAGTATCCCTAGCGGGAGGTGAGCAGTACTTC. The V call is TRBV7-9, the J call TRBJ2-7; 11 bases match TRBD2. CDR1 SEHNR and CDR2 FQNEAQ come from the germline V gene (reference sequence). Trimming cost V 1 base and J 7 bases; bases outside gene matches: 6. The CDR3 loop spans 15 amino acids.

The J gene is TRBJ1-1, the V gene TRBV5-6, with D perhaps matching TRBD1 (6 bases). Germline V gives CDR1 SGHDT, CDR2 YYEEEE. V lost 3 bases and J lost 3, with 18 bases in between. The CDR3 is made up of 16 amino acids. Here the CDR3 reads CASSSVGGGMYTEAFF. In DNA form, the CDR3 reads TGTGCCAGCAGCTCCGTCGGCGGGGGCATGTACACTGAAGCTTTCTTT.

This chain links TRBV9 with TRBJ1-2; 9 bases fit TRBD1. The V and J ends lost 3 bases and 0 bases, in that order; junction bases with no gene match: 6. The germline CDR1 and CDR2 sequences are SGDLS and YYNGEE. The CDR3 has 16 residues. The CDR3 reads CASSELQGAPNYGYTF. In DNA form, the CDR3 reads TGTGCCAGCAGCGAGCTACAGGGGGCGCCTAACTATGGCTACACCTTC.

The chain has TRBV7-2 and TRBJ2-5, with 10 nucleotides matching TRBD1. The CDR3 has 17 amino acids. Trimming cost V 1 base and J 7 bases; bases outside gene matches: 12. Germline V gene data show CDR1 as SGHTA and CDR2 as FQGNSA. The DNA for the CDR3 is TGTGCCAGCAGCTTAGATCCCGGGACAGGGGCTCGGGTGACCCAGTACTTC. It encodes CASSLDPGTGARVTQYF. Full variable domain (missing parts from reference TRBV7-2 and TRBJ2-5): GAGVSQSPSNKVTEKGKDVELRCDPISGHTALYWYRQSLGQGLEFLIYFQGNSAPDKSGLPSDRFSAERTGGSVSTLTIQRTQQEDSAVYLCASSLDPGTGARVTQYFGPGTRLLVL.

The chain carries TRBV7-8 and TRBJ1-3, with 9 positions matching TRBD1. With V trimmed by 4 bases and J by 2 bases, 3 bases remained unmatched. The germline V gene encodes CDR1 SGHVS and CDR2 FQNEAQ. This CDR3 has 15 residues. The CDR3 DNA is TGTGCCAGCAGCTATGGACAGGGGCCTGGAAACACCATATATTTT. Its protein is CASSYGQGPGNTIYF.

The rearrangement joins TRBV2 to TRBJ2-7; weak D call: TRBD1 (6 bases). Trimming stripped 6 bases from V and 2 bases from J, with 11 bases between. Germline lookup yields CDR1 SNHLY and CDR2 FYNNEI. The CDR3 covers 13 residues. The CDR3 spells CASRQDSAYEQYF. In nucleotides, the CDR3 is TGTGCCAGCAGGCAGGACAGCGCCTACGAGCAGTACTTC.

The chain combines TRBV23-1 with TRBJ1-2; 9 bases fit TRBD1. TRBV23-1 is an ORF, and what it does is uncertain. CDR3 length: 17 residues. J was trimmed by 2 bases and V by 7 bases; bases with no gene match: 14. The CDR3 DNA follows: TGCGCCAGCAAACAGATCCACGGGACAGGGACCAACTATGGCTACACCTTC. Translating gives CASKQIHGTGTNYGYTF.

This rearrangement joins TRBV29-1 to TRBJ1-2; maybe TRBD1 (5 bases). Germline values: CDR1 SQVTM, CDR2 ANQGSEA. Trimming stripped 6 bases from V and 6 bases from J, with 8 bases between. This CDR3 is 10 amino acids long. The CDR3 DNA reads TGCAGCGTCAGGGATAATGGCTACACCTTC. Its translation: CSVRDNGYTF. Looking up the rest from reference TRBV29-1 and TRBJ1-2 gives the full variable domain: SAVISQKPSRDICQRGTSLTIQCQVDSQVTMMFWYRQQPGQSLTLIATANQGSEATYESGFVIDKFPISRPNLTFSTLTVSNMSPEDSSIYLCSVRDNGYTFGSGTRLTVV.

The V call is TRBV13, the J call TRBJ1-3; D is unclear. CDR1 is PRHDT, CDR2 FYEKMQ, per germline (reference sequence). This CDR3 region has 14 residues. V lost 1 base to trimming and J lost 2 bases, with 6 bases between them. CDR3: CASSLVETGNTIYF. The CDR3 nucleotides are TGTGCCAGCAGCTTAGTAGAAACTGGAAACACCATATATTTT.